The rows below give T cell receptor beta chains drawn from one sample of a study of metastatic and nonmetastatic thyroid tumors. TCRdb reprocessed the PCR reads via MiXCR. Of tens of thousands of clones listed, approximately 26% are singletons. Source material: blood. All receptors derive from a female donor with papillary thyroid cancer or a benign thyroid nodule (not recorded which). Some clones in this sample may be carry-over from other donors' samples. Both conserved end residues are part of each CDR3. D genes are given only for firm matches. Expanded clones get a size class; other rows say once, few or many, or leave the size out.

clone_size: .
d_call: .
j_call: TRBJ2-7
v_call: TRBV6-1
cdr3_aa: CASSESPEPGEQYF
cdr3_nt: TGTGCCAGCAGTGAATCCCCAGAGCCAGGGGAGCAGTACTTC

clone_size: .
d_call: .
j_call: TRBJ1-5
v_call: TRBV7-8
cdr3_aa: CASSLVRRTANQPQHF
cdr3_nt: TGTGCCAGCAGCTTAGTTAGGAGGACGGCCAATCAGCCCCAGCATTTT

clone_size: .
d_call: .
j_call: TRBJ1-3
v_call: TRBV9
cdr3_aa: CASSVGGGMPGNTIYF
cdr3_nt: TGTGCCAGCAGCGTAGGGGGAGGGATGCCTGGAAACACCATATATTTT

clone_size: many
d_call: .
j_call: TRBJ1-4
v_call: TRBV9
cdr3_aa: CASSRAHTTNEKLFF
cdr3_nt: TGTGCCAGCAGCCGGGCCCATACGACTAATGAAAAACTGTTTTTT

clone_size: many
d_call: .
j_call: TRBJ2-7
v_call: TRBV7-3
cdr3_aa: CASALRGFDEQYF
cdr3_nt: TGTGCCAGCGCTCTCCGGGGGTTCGACGAGCAGTACTTC

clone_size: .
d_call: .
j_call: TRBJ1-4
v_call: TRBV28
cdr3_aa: CATHPLDLALEKLFF
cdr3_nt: TGTGCCACACACCCCCTTGACCTCGCGCTTGAAAAACTGTTTTTT

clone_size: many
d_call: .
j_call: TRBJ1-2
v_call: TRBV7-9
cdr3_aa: CASSPSGGVGYGYTF
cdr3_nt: TGTGCCAGCAGCCCATCGGGAGGAGTGGGCTATGGCTACACCTTC

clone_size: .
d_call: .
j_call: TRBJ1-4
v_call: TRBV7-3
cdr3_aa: CASSQTGGANEKLFF
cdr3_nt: TGTGCCAGCAGCCAAACAGGAGGGGCTAATGAAAAACTGTTTTTT

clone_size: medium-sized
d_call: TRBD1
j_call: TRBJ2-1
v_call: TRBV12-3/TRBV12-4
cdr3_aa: CASYRDREFEQFF
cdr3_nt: TGTGCCAGCTACCGGGACAGGGAATTTGAGCAGTTCTTC

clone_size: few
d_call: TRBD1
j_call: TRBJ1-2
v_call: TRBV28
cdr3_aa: CASTRDRSDYGYTF
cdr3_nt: TGTGCCAGCACTCGGGACAGGAGTGACTATGGCTACACCTTC

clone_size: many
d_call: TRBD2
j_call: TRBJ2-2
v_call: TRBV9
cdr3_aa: CASSPHSVEREGVGELFF
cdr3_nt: TGTGCCAGCAGCCCCCACTCCGTGGAGCGGGAGGGCGTCGGGGAGCTGTTTTTT

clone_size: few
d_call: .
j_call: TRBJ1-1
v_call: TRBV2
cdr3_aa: CASTPSDMNTEAFF
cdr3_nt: TGTGCCAGCACGCCCAGCGACATGAACACTGAAGCTTTCTTT

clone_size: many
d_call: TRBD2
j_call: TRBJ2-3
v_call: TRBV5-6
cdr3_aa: CASSYLSGGAGDTQYF
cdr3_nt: TGTGCCAGCAGCTATCTTAGCGGGGGGGCGGGAGATACGCAGTATTTT

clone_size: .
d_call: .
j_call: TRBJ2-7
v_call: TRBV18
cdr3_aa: CASSNGNRQYF
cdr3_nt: TGTGCCAGCTCAAACGGAAATAGGCAGTACTTC

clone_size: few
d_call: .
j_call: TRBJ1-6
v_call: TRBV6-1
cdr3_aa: CASQRASSYNSPLHF
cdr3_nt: TGTGCCAGCCAAAGGGCGAGCTCCTATAATTCACCCCTCCACTTT

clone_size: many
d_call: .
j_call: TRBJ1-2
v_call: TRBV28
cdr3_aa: CASSLVLQATNYGYTF
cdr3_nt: TGTGCCAGCAGTCTAGTTCTACAGGCCACTAACTATGGCTACACCTTC

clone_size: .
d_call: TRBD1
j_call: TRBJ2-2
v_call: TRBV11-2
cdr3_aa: CASRPRQGAGELFF
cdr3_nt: TGTGCCAGCAGACCCCGACAGGGTGCCGGGGAGCTGTTTTTT